This T cell receptor (beta chain) was profiled in a study of human T cells and chemical hapten exposure. Time point given: patch test 1, 2 weeks after DPC sensitization. Regarding treatment: therapeutic diphenylcyclopropenone sensitization with weekly scalp DPC. It was from unfractionated whole blood that total RNA was extracted. This clonotype was counted at least ten times. The antigen remains unidentified. Study-level findings and limits: Patch test score showed a positive correlation with PT1 expanded TCR counts. Sensitization with DPC brought no change to TCRs above 1 in 1000 in frequency.

The CDR3 covers 16 residues. Trimming cost V 3 bases and J 6 bases; bases outside gene matches: 5. In the library, unique molecular identifiers were attached to individual cDNA molecules. TCRdb redid the calling of the RACE reads with MiXCR, one entry per CDR3 protein. The sample lists 180,000 or so distinct CDR3 sequences; under 25% were seen once. The material was whole blood, obtained in connection with sensitization to the hapten diphenylcyclopropenone (DPC). The TCR comes from a woman between 45 and 60 years old with alopecia areata. Some clones in this sample may be carry-over from other donors' samples. This rearrangement joins TRBV12-3 or TRBV12-4 to TRBJ2-2; TRBD2 matches 12 bases. For the CDR3, the DNA is TGTGCCAGCAGTTTCGGCCTAGCGGGAGGGGCCGGGGAGCTGTTTTTT. Its translation is CASSFGLAGGAGELFF.